These 21 T cell receptor beta chains came from one sample sequenced in a study of response to subunit inactivated influenza vaccine. TCRdb reprocessed the RT-PCR reads via MiXCR and lists one record per CDR3 protein. Found here are around 480,000 distinct CDR3 sequences, approximately 11% of them singletons; the top ten hold 10% to 15%. The sequences come from PBMCs from blood, collected 45 days after vaccination. Receptors were obtained from a man between 50 and 59 years old who received an inactivated influenza vaccine.

The sample holds many counts of this clonotype. V and J are TRBV6-1 and TRBJ2-1; TRBD1 matches at 8 bases. CDR1 MNHNS and CDR2 SASEGT come from the germline V gene. Trimming removed 7 bases from V and 6 bases from J; junction bases left unmatched: 11. CDR3 length equals 15 residues. The CDR3 nucleotides are TGTGCCAGCAAAACGGACAGGGAGAAGGGCAATGAGCAGTTCTTC. Translated: CASKTDREKGNEQFF.

The table lists this clonotype with a few counts. V gene TRBV12-3 or TRBV12-4 combines with J gene TRBJ1-6; tentatively, D is TRBD1 (5 bases). V was shortened by 3 bases and J by 5 bases, with 8 bases between the two germline ends. The CDR3 has 14 amino acids. CDR3: CASSLSQDNSPLHF. As DNA, the CDR3 is TGTGCCAGCAGTTTGTCACAGGATAATTCACCCCTCCACTTT.

V gene TRBV6-2 or TRBV6-3 combines with J gene TRBJ2-2; no clear D gene. The CDR3 length is 15 residues. Germline V gene sequence: CDR1 MNHEY, CDR2 SVGEGT. Deletions cut 6 bases from V and 1 base from J, with 12 bases between. The CDR3 loop reads CASSTTDGNTGELFF. The CDR3 DNA sequence: TGTGCCAGCAGCACCACCGACGGGAACACCGGGGAGCTGTTTTTT.

Only a few counts were recorded for this clonotype. The CDR3 loop reads CATSDPPTGAVDEQFF. As DNA, the CDR3 is TGTGCCACCAGTGATCCCCCGACAGGGGCTGTCGATGAGCAGTTCTTC. The chain is built from TRBV24-1 and TRBJ2-1; 8 nucleotides match TRBD1. Germline loops: CDR1 KGHDR, CDR2 SFDVKD. The V and J ends lost 3 bases and 8 bases, in that order; junction bases with no gene match: 11. The CDR3 sequence is 16 residues long.

The table lists this clonotype with many counts. The chain is built from TRBV7-2 and TRBJ2-7; 7 nucleotides line up with TRBD2. The CDR3 contains 13 residues. V gave up 4 bases and J gave up 3 bases; unmatched junction bases: 3. Germline-derived CDR1 and CDR2 are SGHTA and FQGNSA. CDR3 nucleotides: TGTGCCAGCAGCTACCAGCGGGGCTACGAGCAGTACTTC. Its translation is CASSYQRGYEQYF.

This clonotype turned up a few times. The V call is TRBV20-1, the J call TRBJ1-6; D is unresolved. Trimming took 3 bases from V and 7 from J, leaving 13 bases between them. The germline V gene encodes CDR1 DFQATT and CDR2 SNEGSKA (reference sequence). The CDR3 length is 14 residues. CDR3 protein: CSASGKLTNSPLHF. The CDR3 DNA sequence: TGCAGTGCTAGCGGTAAACTTACGAATTCACCCCTCCACTTT.

The CDR3 DNA sequence: TGTGCCACCAGCAGAGATTTCGGAAGGTCCTACAATGAGCAGTTCTTC. It yields the protein CATSRDFGRSYNEQFF. V and J are TRBV15 and TRBJ2-1; D unresolved. The CDR3 covers 16 residues. Germline CDR1 LNHNV, CDR2 YYDKDF (reference sequence). V was trimmed by 0 bases and J by 1 base, leaving 10 bases between them.

The chain is built from TRBV7-9 and TRBJ2-1; 8 bases fit TRBD1. The V gene's germline CDR1 is SEHNR and CDR2 FQNEAQ (reference sequence). The CDR3 has 17 residues. V lost 7 bases to trimming and J lost 7 bases; unmatched junction nucleotides: 18. DNA for the CDR3: TGTGCCAGCAACCCACTAGACAGGGGCCCGGAGGGGAATGAGCAGTTCTTC. It is translated as CASNPLDRGPEGNEQFF.

V is TRBV6-5 and J is TRBJ1-6, with D hard to call. Germline V gives CDR1 MNHEY, CDR2 SVGAGI. Trimming cost V 2 bases and J 7 bases, with 12 bases left between them. The CDR3 spans 15 residues. The CDR3 DNA reads TGTGCCAGCAGTTACGACGACGGCTGGAATTCACCCCTCCACTTT. Protein sequence: CASSYDDGWNSPLHF.

The V and J genes are TRBV12-3 or TRBV12-4 and TRBJ2-1; 7 bases are a match to TRBD2. The CDR3 contains 13 residues. J gave up 8 bases and V 6 bases, and 7 bases lay outside the gene matches. The CDR3 here is CASSHKGRDEQFF. CDR3 nucleotides: TGTGCCAGCAGCCATAAGGGGAGGGATGAGCAGTTCTTC.

The chain recombines TRBV20-1 with TRBJ2-7; 9 positions agree with TRBD1. V shed 4 bases, J shed 6 bases, and the junction held 4 bases outside the gene matches. The CDR3 is made up of 12 amino acids. The germline V gene encodes CDR1 DFQATT and CDR2 SNEGSKA (reference sequence). In DNA form, the CDR3 reads TGCAGTGCTACAGACAGGGGGGTCGAGCAGTACTTC. Amino acids: CSATDRGVEQYF.

Many counts were recorded for this clonotype. The rearrangement uses TRBV12-3 or TRBV12-4 and TRBJ2-7; D is ambiguous. V was shortened by 6 bases and J by 2 bases, with 17 bases between the two germline ends. The CDR3 spans 15 residues. CDR3 bases: TGTGCCAGCAGCCCGGGCGGCGGCGTGCCCTACGAGCAGTACTTC. Its protein product is CASSPGGGVPYEQYF.

This clonotype turned up a few times. V gene TRBV7-6 combines with J gene TRBJ2-7; tentatively, D is TRBD2 (5 bases). The CDR3 is 13 amino acids. The germline CDR1 and CDR2 sequences are SGHVS and FNYEAQ. Trimming cost V 2 bases and J 1 base, with 6 bases left between them. CDR3: CASSLKRSYEQYF. CDR3 nucleotides: TGTGCCAGCAGCTTAAAGCGGTCCTACGAGCAGTACTTC.

This clonotype was observed a few times. The gene calls are TRBV4-3 and TRBJ2-3; TRBD2 matches at 8 bases. J was trimmed by 6 bases and V by 0 bases; bases with no gene match: 14. This CDR3 has 18 residues. The germline V gene has CDR1 LGHNA and CDR2 YSLEER. CDR3 DNA sequence: TGCGCCAGCAGCCAAGATGAAGCGGGAGTTTTCGGTTGGGATACGCAGTATTTT. Translation: CASSQDEAGVFGWDTQYF.

This clonotype has more than one count but fewer than ten. This chain joins TRBV19 and TRBJ2-3, with TRBD2 identical over 9 bases. CDR1 and CDR2 from the germline V gene are LNHDA and SQIVND (reference sequence). J was trimmed by 4 bases and V by 7 bases; bases with no gene match: 9. The CDR3 covers 15 residues. This chain's CDR3 is CASTREGRGADTQYF. CDR3 nucleotides: TGTGCCAGTACGCGGGAGGGCCGTGGGGCAGATACGCAGTATTTT.

The table lists this clonotype with a few counts. The V call is TRBV7-9, the J call TRBJ1-1; TRBD1 aligns across 8 bases. The CDR3 is 15 amino acids. Per the germline V gene, CDR1 is SEHNR and CDR2 is FQNEAQ (reference sequence). After removal of 0 bases from V and 6 bases from J, the junction contained 6 bases not matched to a gene. CDR3: CASSLADRDGPEAFF. For the CDR3, the DNA is TGTGCCAGCAGCTTAGCGGACAGGGACGGGCCTGAAGCTTTCTTT. Combining the CDR3 with reference TRBV7-9 and TRBJ1-1 gives the whole variable domain DTGVSQNPRHKITKRGQNVTFRCDPISEHNRLYWYRQTLGQGPEFLTYFQNEAQLEKSRLLSDRFSAERPKGSFSTLEIQRTEQGDSAMYLCASSLADRDGPEAFFGQGTRLTVV.

There are many counts of this clonotype. The chain carries TRBV10-3 and TRBJ2-1, with 8 positions matching TRBD2. The junction had 9 bases not matched to a gene; V was cut back by 10 bases and J by 4 bases. The CDR3 has 14 amino acids. The V gene's germline CDR1 is ENHRY and CDR2 SYGVKD. The DNA of the CDR3 is TGTGCCACAAGGTATAGCGGGGTTTACAATGAGCAGTTCTTC. Translation: CATRYSGVYNEQFF.

The V and J genes are TRBV11-2 and TRBJ1-6, with D unclear. Germline CDR1 reads SGHAT; CDR2 reads FQNNGV. V lost 5 bases and J lost 14, with 16 bases in between. The CDR3 is 13 amino acids. Here the CDR3 reads CASSPDPERSLHF. The DNA of the CDR3 is TGTGCCAGCAGCCCGGACCCCGAGAGATCCCTCCACTTT.

This clonotype was picked up a small number of times. The V call is TRBV12-3 or TRBV12-4, the J call TRBJ1-5, with 7 bases matching TRBD1. Trimming cost V 1 base and J 4 bases; bases outside gene matches: 10. CDR3 length: 17 amino acids. The CDR3 reads CASSLGGGGFWNQPQHF. The CDR3 DNA reads as TGTGCCAGCAGTTTAGGTGGAGGGGGCTTTTGGAATCAGCCCCAGCATTTT.

In its sample, this clonotype was seen a few times. This chain connects TRBV7-9 to TRBJ1-1, with D unresolved. CDR1 is SEHNR, CDR2 FQNEAQ, per germline (reference sequence). CDR3 size: 12 residues. V was shortened by 4 bases and J by 8 bases, with 11 bases between the two germline ends. CDR3 nucleotide sequence: TGTGCCAGCAGCTCGGACCGGGAGGAAGCTTTCTTT. It translates to CASSSDREEAFF.

This clonotype was detected only a few times. The V call is TRBV6-1, the J call TRBJ1-6; 11 positions agree with TRBD1. There are 15 residues in the CDR3. Unmatched junction bases numbered 3, after V lost 5 bases and J lost 6 bases. The V gene's germline CDR1 is MNHNS and CDR2 SASEGT. The CDR3 sequence: CASSTGTGGNSPLHF. The CDR3 nucleotides are TGTGCCAGCAGTACCGGGACAGGGGGTAATTCACCCCTCCACTTT.